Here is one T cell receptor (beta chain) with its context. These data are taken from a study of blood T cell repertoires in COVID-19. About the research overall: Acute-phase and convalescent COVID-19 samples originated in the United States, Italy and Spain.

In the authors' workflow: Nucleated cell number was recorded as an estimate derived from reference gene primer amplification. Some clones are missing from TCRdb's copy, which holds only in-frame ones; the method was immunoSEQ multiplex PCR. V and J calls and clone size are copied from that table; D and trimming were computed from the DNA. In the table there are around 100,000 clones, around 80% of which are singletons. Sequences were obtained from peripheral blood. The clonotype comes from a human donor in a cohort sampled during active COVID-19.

Here the CDR3 reads CSVGGTSGRLAADTQYF. CDR3 coding DNA: TGCAGCGTTGGGGGGACGAGCGGGAGACTGGCGGCAGATACGCAGTATTTT. The V and J genes are TRBV29-1 and TRBJ2-3, with 8 nucleotides matching TRBD2. CDR3 length: 17 amino acids. CDR1 is SQVTM, CDR2 ANQGSEA, per germline. V lost 4 bases and J lost 4; bases outside the gene matches: 16.